A single sample is the source of the 29 T cell receptor beta chains below, sequenced in a study of PD-L1 blockade in urothelial cancer. Assay: immunoSEQ multiplex PCR; the TCRdb copy retains only in-frame clones and omits some. The sample has 30,000 to 40,000 clones, more than 85% seen once; the top ten hold around 10%. Regarding time point: pretreatment peripheral blood. Sequencing used PBMCs, obtained around atezolizumab (anti-PD-L1) treatment. These receptor sequences come from a woman aged 55-69 years with urothelial cancer.

This rearrangement joins TRBV10-3 to TRBJ2-1; 11 bases match TRBD2. The V gene's germline CDR1 is ENHRY and CDR2 SYGVKD. The V and J ends lost 5 bases and 8 bases, in that order; junction bases with no gene match: 5. The CDR3 contains 14 residues. The CDR3 loop is CAISTSGRSDEQFF. The CDR3 DNA follows: TGTGCCATCAGTACTAGCGGGAGATCCGATGAGCAGTTCTTC.

The V gene is TRBV9, the J gene TRBJ1-2, with D uncertain. CDR1 is SGDLS and CDR2 is YYNGEE in the germline V gene. The CDR3 consists of 16 residues. V lost 2 bases, J lost 6 bases, and 20 bases lay in between. The chain's CDR3 is CASSVDWSARGDGYTF. CDR3 nucleotides: TGTGCCAGCAGCGTCGATTGGTCCGCCCGGGGAGATGGCTACACCTTC. Based on the CDR3 plus reference TRBV9 and TRBJ1-2, the full variable domain is DSGVTQTPKHLITATGQRVTLRCSPRSGDLSVYWYQQSLDQGLQFLIQYYNGEERAKGNILERFSAQQFPDLHSELNLSSLELGDSALYFCASSVDWSARGDGYTFGSGTRLTVV.

The chain is built from TRBV19 and TRBJ1-1; TRBD1 is a possible D gene (5 bases). The germline V gene encodes CDR1 LNHDA and CDR2 SQIVND (reference sequence). This CDR3 comprises 13 residues. The V end lost 9 bases, the J end lost 6 bases, and 17 bases lay between the germline ends. CDR3 DNA sequence: TGTGCCAGCAGACCGGGACTTATCCCTGAAGCTTTCTTT. This encodes CASRPGLIPEAFF. Complete variable domain (other parts from reference TRBV19 and TRBJ1-1): DGGITQSPKYLFRKEGQNVTLSCEQNLNHDAMYWYRQDPGQGLRLIYYSQIVNDFQKGDIAEGYSVSREKKESFPLTVTSAQKNPTAFYLCASRPGLIPEAFFGQGTRLTVV.

V and J are TRBV19 and TRBJ1-1, with D tentatively TRBD1 (5 bases). V lost 4 bases and J 1 base, leaving 16 bases between the germline ends. Germline-derived CDR1 and CDR2 are LNHDA and SQIVND (reference sequence). This CDR3 has 16 amino acids. The CDR3 sequence: CASSTRKGVGNTEAFF. As DNA, the CDR3 is TGTGCCAGTAGTACTCGGAAAGGGGTGGGGAACACTGAAGCTTTCTTT.

The chain combines TRBV27 with TRBJ2-7; 10 positions agree with TRBD1. This CDR3 has 15 amino acids. V lost 6 bases and J lost 6; bases outside the gene matches: 11. The germline CDR1 and CDR2 sequences are MNHEY and SMNVEV (reference sequence). CDR3 in amino acids: CASSFYRDRGREQYF. In DNA form, the CDR3 reads TGTGCCAGCAGCTTCTATAGGGACAGGGGTCGCGAGCAGTACTTC.

The chain couples TRBV27 to TRBJ1-2, with 7 bases matching TRBD1. Germline V gene sequence: CDR1 MNHEY, CDR2 SMNVEV (reference sequence). V was clipped by 5 bases and J by 3 bases; unmatched bases: 15. CDR3 length: 17 residues. The CDR3 reads CASSPRIAGGRYYGYTF. Written as DNA, the CDR3 is TGTGCCAGCAGTCCGCGGATCGCAGGGGGGAGATACTATGGCTACACCTTC.

The V and J genes are TRBV11-2 and TRBJ2-1; a possible D gene is TRBD1 (5 bases). Germline V gene lookup returns CDR1 SGHAT and CDR2 FQNNGV. Trimming left V 6 bases short and J 5 bases short, with 14 bases between. CDR3 length: 14 amino acids. In DNA form, the CDR3 reads TGTGCCAGCAGACCAGGGCTCGTAAACAATGAGCAGTTCTTC. Protein sequence: CASRPGLVNNEQFF.

The chain couples TRBV5-1 to TRBJ2-7, with D perhaps matching TRBD1 (7 bases). There are 19 residues in the CDR3. The germline V gene encodes CDR1 SGHRS and CDR2 YFSETQ. V gave up 4 bases and J gave up 2 bases, with 28 bases separating them. CDR3 DNA: TGCGCCAGCAGCATCTCAATACCGACAGGGAACGGCGGGGCCTACGAGCAGTACTTC. Encoded protein: CASSISIPTGNGGAYEQYF. The whole variable domain, filled in from reference TRBV5-1 and TRBJ2-7, reads KAGVTQTPRYLIKTRGQQVTLSCSPISGHRSVSWYQQTPGQGLQFLFEYFSETQRNKGNFPGRFSGRQFSNSRSEMNVSTLELGDSALYLCASSISIPTGNGGAYEQYFGPGTRLTVT.

This clone was counted once. The V call is TRBV28, the J call TRBJ1-2, with TRBD1 matching over 8 bases. The CDR3 has 14 amino acids. The V and J ends lost 7 bases and 7 bases, in that order; junction bases with no gene match: 11. Per the germline V gene, CDR1 is MDHEN and CDR2 is SYDVKM. CDR3 DNA sequence: TGTGCCAGCATCCCAGGGGGGGACAGGACTGGCTACACCTTC. Protein product: CASIPGGDRTGYTF.

The V and J genes are TRBV21-1 and TRBJ1-5; TRBD1 was called by the table and not checked on the DNA. TRBV21-1 counts as a pseudogene. This CDR3 is 15 amino acids long. The CDR3 sequence is CASSKGSDRNQPQHF. Written as DNA, the CDR3 is TGTGCCAGCAGCAAAGGATCGGACAGAAATCAGCCCCAGCATTTT.

The count of this clone is one. V gene TRBV27 combines with J gene TRBJ2-3; 10 positions match TRBD2. Germline CDR1 reads MNHEY; CDR2 reads SMNVEV (reference sequence). CDR3 length: 17 amino acids. After removal of 6 bases from V and 3 bases from J, the junction contained 12 bases not matched to a gene. CDR3 in amino acids: CASRSPSGSHMTDTQYF. As DNA, the CDR3 is TGTGCCAGCAGATCGCCTAGCGGGAGTCACATGACAGATACGCAGTATTTT.

Only a few counts were recorded for this clone. The chain links TRBV7-2 to TRBJ2-1; D gene unclear. V shed 1 base and J shed 4 bases, with 8 bases lying between them. The CDR3 has 14 residues. Per the germline V gene, CDR1 is SGHTA and CDR2 is FQGNSA. The CDR3 reads CASSLGSVYNEQFF. For the CDR3, the DNA is TGTGCCAGCAGCTTAGGGTCAGTTTACAATGAGCAGTTCTTC. The full variable domain, its missing parts supplied by reference TRBV7-2 and TRBJ2-1, is GAGVSQSPSNKVTEKGKDVELRCDPISGHTALYWYRQSLGQGLEFLIYFQGNSAPDKSGLPSDRFSAERTGGSVSTLTIQRTQQEDSAVYLCASSLGSVYNEQFFGPGTRLTVL.

The chain recombines TRBV28 with TRBJ1-5; no clear D. Trimming removed 6 bases from V and 4 bases from J, with 16 bases in between. The CDR3 extends over 15 amino acids. The germline CDR1 and CDR2 sequences are MDHEN and SYDVKM. CDR3 in DNA: TGTGCCAGCAGCCCTACGGGAGGGTTGAATCAGCCCCAGCATTTT. Its protein product is CASSPTGGLNQPQHF.

This clone was counted once. The chain employs TRBV28 and TRBJ1-6; TRBD1 is a possible D gene (5 bases). This CDR3 contains 16 residues. The V end was cut by 3 bases, the J end by 8 bases, with 17 bases between. CDR1 MDHEN and CDR2 SYDVKM come from the germline V gene. CDR3: CASSFLPQGNDSPLHF. The CDR3 DNA reads as TGTGCCAGCAGTTTTTTACCCCAGGGCAACGATTCACCCCTCCACTTT.

The chain combines TRBV6-1 with TRBJ1-1; no firm D call. V was clipped by 1 base and J by 1 base, with 7 bases between them. CDR3 length equals 14 residues. Looked up from germline, CDR1 is MNHNS and CDR2 is SASEGT. The CDR3, as DNA: TGTGCCAGCAGTGAAGGAGGGCAGAACACTGAAGCTTTCTTT. Protein: CASSEGGQNTEAFF.

The rearrangement uses TRBV19 and TRBJ1-5, with 10 bases lining up with TRBD1. The CDR3 consists of 17 residues. Germline-derived CDR1 and CDR2 are LNHDA and SQIVND (reference sequence). Unmatched junction bases numbered 7, after V lost 5 bases and J lost 0 bases. The CDR3 DNA reads TGTGCCAGTAGTTCGGGACAGGGGATTTATAGCAATCAGCCCCAGCATTTT. Encoded protein: CASSSGQGIYSNQPQHF.

The chain is built from TRBV5-4 and TRBJ2-1; 12 nucleotides match TRBD2. From germline, CDR1 is SGHNT and CDR2 YYREEE (reference sequence). Germline trimming cut 3 bases from V and 4 bases from J; bases unmatched to any gene: 8. The CDR3 loop spans 17 amino acids. This CDR3 is CASSSGLAGLGYNEQFF. CDR3 coding DNA: TGTGCCAGCAGCTCCGGACTAGCGGGACTCGGGTACAATGAGCAGTTCTTC. Variable domain in full (rest from reference TRBV5-4 and TRBJ2-1): ETGVTQSPTHLIKTRGQQVTLRCSSQSGHNTVSWYQQALGQGPQFIFQYYREEENGRGNFPPRFSGLQFPNYSSELNVNALELDDSALYLCASSSGLAGLGYNEQFFGPGTRLTVL.

This chain uses TRBV15 with TRBJ2-3, with 12 positions matching TRBD2. Germline CDR1 is LNHNV and CDR2 is YYDKDF (reference sequence). The CDR3 covers 17 residues. V shed 0 bases, J shed 5 bases, and the junction held 6 bases outside the gene matches. CDR3: CATSRDRTSGAQDTQYF. CDR3 bases: TGTGCCACCAGCAGAGATCGGACTAGCGGGGCCCAAGATACGCAGTATTTT.

This clone was seen just once. The V gene is TRBV19, the J gene TRBJ2-7; TRBD2 matches 7 bases. Germline values: CDR1 LNHDA, CDR2 SQIVND (reference sequence). Losses at the gene ends were 2 bases for V and 2 bases for J; bases not matched to a gene: 6. This CDR3 comprises 15 residues. Written as DNA, the CDR3 is TGTGCCAGTAGTATAACGGCGGGAGCGCCCTACGAGCAGTACTTC. Translation: CASSITAGAPYEQYF.

This clone was recorded only once. The chain is built from TRBV5-1 and TRBJ1-1, with a weak D call TRBD1 (5 bases). Per the germline V gene, CDR1 is SGHRS and CDR2 is YFSETQ. The CDR3 runs to 14 residues. V was cut by 6 bases and J by 0 bases, with 12 bases left in between. CDR3 coding DNA: TGCGCCAGCAACGTGGACACTATGAACACTGAAGCTTTCTTT. This sequence encodes CASNVDTMNTEAFF. Full variable domain (outside the CDR3, taken from reference TRBV5-1 and TRBJ1-1): KAGVTQTPRYLIKTRGQQVTLSCSPISGHRSVSWYQQTPGQGLQFLFEYFSETQRNKGNFPGRFSGRQFSNSRSEMNVSTLELGDSALYLCASNVDTMNTEAFFGQGTRLTVV.

V gene TRBV28 combines with J gene TRBJ1-4, with a tentative D call TRBD1 (6 bases). The CDR3 consists of 15 residues. The V end lost 3 bases, the J end lost 8 bases, and 16 bases lay between the germline ends. The germline V gene has CDR1 MDHEN and CDR2 SYDVKM. CDR3 in amino acids: CASSLGGSRGEKLFF. CDR3 nucleotide sequence: TGTGCCAGCAGTTTGGGAGGGTCCAGGGGCGAAAAACTGTTTTTT.

The chain has TRBV7-8 and TRBJ2-1; 7 bases match TRBD2. Germline CDR1 reads SGHVS; CDR2 reads FQNEAQ. The CDR3 contains 17 residues. V dropped 1 base and J dropped 0; count of bases not matched to a gene: 6. CDR3 sequence reads: CASSLVPGLVSYNEQFF. The CDR3 DNA sequence: TGTGCCAGCAGCTTAGTCCCCGGACTAGTCTCCTACAATGAGCAGTTCTTC.

The CDR3 DNA is TGTGCCAGCAGTGAGGCTAGCGTCCTCCAAGAGACCCAGTACTTC. Translation gives CASSEASVLQETQYF. The rearrangement uses TRBV2 and TRBJ2-5; perhaps TRBD2 as D (6 bases). V lost 3 bases and J lost 1, with 12 bases in between. There are 15 residues in the CDR3. Looked up from germline, CDR1 is SNHLY and CDR2 is FYNNEI.

The rearrangement uses TRBV6-1 and TRBJ1-1, with 9 nucleotides matching TRBD1. Losses at the gene ends were 4 bases for V and 3 bases for J; bases not matched to a gene: 9. The CDR3 length is 16 residues. The V gene's germline CDR1 is MNHNS and CDR2 SASEGT. Here the CDR3 reads CASSGGQGRGDTEAFF. In DNA, the CDR3 is TGTGCCAGCAGTGGGGGACAGGGAAGGGGGGACACTGAAGCTTTCTTT.

This chain joins TRBV4-1 and TRBJ2-1; 7 bases agree with TRBD2. This CDR3 is 15 amino acids long. With V trimmed by 2 bases and J by 8 bases, 9 bases remained unmatched. Germline lookup yields CDR1 MGHRA and CDR2 YSYEKL. The CDR3 DNA sequence: TGCGCCAGCAGCCAAAGACTAGCAGGTCATGATGAGCAGTTCTTC. Translated, it gives CASSQRLAGHDEQFF.

This clone appeared a single time. This chain connects TRBV6-5 to TRBJ1-1; possibly TRBD1 for D (5 bases). This CDR3 spans 14 amino acids. V shed 0 bases and J shed 3 bases, with 8 bases lying between them. Germline lookup yields CDR1 MNHEY and CDR2 SVGAGI. The DNA of the CDR3 is TGTGCCAGCAGTTACTCGACAGTTCACACTGAAGCTTTCTTT. Amino acid sequence: CASSYSTVHTEAFF.

The CDR3 loop reads CASSFSRGNTEAFF. CDR3 bases: TGTGCCAGCAGCTTTAGCAGGGGAAACACTGAAGCTTTCTTT. The gene calls are TRBV7-2 and TRBJ1-1, with D possibly being TRBD1 (6 bases). The germline gives CDR1 SGHTA, CDR2 FQGNSA. V was shortened by 3 bases and J by 2 bases, with 10 bases between the two germline ends. This CDR3 is 14 amino acids long.

This chain joins TRBV5-6 and TRBJ2-7; 9 bases line up with TRBD1. Germline trimming cut 6 bases from V and 7 bases from J; bases unmatched to any gene: 14. Germline V CDR1 and CDR2: SGHDT, YYEEEE. The CDR3 has 15 amino acids. CDR3 coding DNA: TGTGCCAGCAACAGCCCCGGGACAGGGTTCCTTGAGCAGTACTTC. Translated: CASNSPGTGFLEQYF.

The chain joins TRBV11-2 to TRBJ2-1, with TRBD2 matching 11 bases. This CDR3 contains 15 residues. Germline values: CDR1 SGHAT, CDR2 FQNNGV. After removal of 3 bases from V and 9 bases from J, the junction contained 7 bases not matched to a gene. The CDR3 bases are TGTGCCAGCAGCTTCACTAGCGGGAGCGGAGGTGAGCAGTTCTTC. This sequence encodes CASSFTSGSGGEQFF.